This TCR beta chain was recorded in a study of cytomegalovirus exposure and HLA in healthy donors. Overall study results and limits: It was in a later analysis that TCR association rates were seen to vary by HLA locus, highest for DRB1 and lowest for HLA-C. Sequencing had likely introduced a cluster of highly shared sequence variants as an artifact. TCR beta sequences reportedly predicted most subjects' HLA-A and HLA-B alleles accurately. Earlier analysis yielded a pattern in which most TCR beta V segments were productive about 87% or about 30% of the time.

The primer mix had 60 Vbeta and 13 Jbeta primers. Assay: immunoSEQ multiplex PCR; the TCRdb copy retains only in-frame clones and omits some. Among 120,000 to 150,000 clones, 75% to 80% were seen once, and the ten largest hold approximately 5%. V dropped 3 bases and J dropped 0; count of bases not matched to a gene: 5. CDR1 MDHEN and CDR2 SYDVKM come from the germline V gene. This CDR3 spans 16 amino acids. A word on this clone: The target antigen is unknown.

The TCR sequence derives from a woman between 45 and 65 years old in good health and CMV-seronegative. Sequenced input: PBMCs. J is TRBJ2-3 and V is TRBV28; 8 nucleotides line up with TRBD1. The CDR3 loop reads CASSLARGRSTDTQYF. Here the CDR3 DNA reads TGTGCCAGCAGTTTGGCCAGGGGGCGCAGCACAGATACGCAGTATTTT.